Below are 21 T cell receptor beta chains sequenced from a single sample in a study of vaccination and CD4 T cells after COVID-19. Their antigens are not known. Treatment described: approximately 10-day PBMC culture with coronavirus spike peptide pools or control peptides (ViraFEST assay). Sequencing of cultured CD4+ T cell DNA used the Oncomine TCR Beta short-read assay. TCRdb reprocessed the PCR reads via MiXCR and lists one record per CDR3 protein. The data show more than 13,000 distinct CDR3 sequences, with roughly a quarter seen just once and 18% held by the top ten. This material consisted of CD4+ T cells from blood, cultured in vitro, taken after SARS-CoV-2 vaccination. All receptors come from a human donor who had recovered from COVID-19.

The genes are TRBV28 and TRBJ2-5; 9 nucleotides line up with TRBD2. The germline CDR1 and CDR2 sequences are MDHEN and SYDVKM. J was trimmed by 0 bases and V by 3 bases; bases with no gene match: 11. The CDR3 extends over 18 amino acids. CDR3 DNA: TGTGCCAGCAGTTTCACCTGGCTAGCGGGAAGGGACCAAGAGACCCAGTACTTC. It is translated as CASSFTWLAGRDQETQYF.

This chain uses TRBV7-9 with TRBJ2-3; D is perhaps TRBD2 (7 bases). Per germline, CDR1 SEHNR and CDR2 FQNEAQ (reference sequence). CDR3 length: 14 residues. Trimming shortened V by 4 bases and J by 6 bases, and 14 bases separated the two germline ends. The CDR3 here is CASSYRGGGDTQYF. The CDR3 DNA is TGTGCCAGCAGCTACAGAGGGGGGGGCGATACGCAGTATTTT.

This clonotype was detected a few times. The rearrangement uses TRBV28 and TRBJ2-7; 8 bases map to TRBD1. Germline trimming cut 5 bases from V and 1 base from J; bases unmatched to any gene: 7. Germline CDR1 and CDR2: MDHEN and SYDVKM. The CDR3 runs to 15 residues. DNA for the CDR3: TGTGCCAGCAGTCAATGGACAGGGTCATCCTACGAGCAGTACTTC. Protein product: CASSQWTGSSYEQYF.

V gene TRBV20-1 combines with J gene TRBJ1-1; D not certain. The germline V gene encodes CDR1 DFQATT and CDR2 SNEGSKA (reference sequence). The CDR3 has 14 residues. V lost 3 bases to trimming and J lost 6 bases, with 17 bases between them. The CDR3 loop reads CSASFPTLSAEAFF. CDR3 DNA: TGCAGTGCTAGTTTCCCCACCCTCTCGGCTGAAGCTTTCTTT.

The rearrangement links TRBV28 to TRBJ2-5; D is possibly TRBD1 (7 bases). The CDR3 loop spans 17 amino acids. V was cut by 2 bases and J by 5 bases, with 21 bases left in between. CDR1 and CDR2 from the germline V gene are MDHEN and SYDVKM. The CDR3 coding sequence is TGTGCCAGCAGTTTAGAAGGGGGCGGGATGGGGGACGAGACCCAGTACTTC. Protein product: CASSLEGGGMGDETQYF.

The J gene is TRBJ1-5, the V gene TRBV12-3 or TRBV12-4; 11 nucleotides align to TRBD1. V was pared by 5 bases and J by 1 base, with 4 bases of the junction left unmatched. The CDR3 is 16 residues long. CDR3 residues: CASSGQGAFSNQPQHF. Written as DNA, the CDR3 is TGTGCCAGCAGTGGACAGGGGGCGTTCAGCAATCAGCCCCAGCATTTT.

This sequence joins TRBV24-1 and TRBJ2-6; D gene unclear. Germline V gene lookup returns CDR1 KGHDR and CDR2 SFDVKD. Trimming took off 4 bases at V and 0 bases at J, with 9 bases between the two ends. This CDR3 region has 16 residues. This CDR3 reads CATSEGLNSGANVLTF. The CDR3 region has the DNA TGTGCCACCAGTGAGGGTCTTAACTCTGGGGCCAACGTCCTGACTTTC.

This clonotype was seen more than once but under ten times. The V and J genes are TRBV9 and TRBJ1-2; D uncertain. The CDR3 is 14 amino acids. The V gene lost 0 bases and the J gene lost 4 bases, with 10 bases spanning the gap. Germline values: CDR1 SGDLS, CDR2 YYNGEE. For the CDR3, the DNA is TGTGCCAGCAGCGTAGCGGGCGATCTCTATGGCTACACCTTC. Translated, it gives CASSVAGDLYGYTF. Full variable domain (missing parts from reference TRBV9 and TRBJ1-2): DSGVTQTPKHLITATGQRVTLRCSPRSGDLSVYWYQQSLDQGLQFLIQYYNGEERAKGNILERFSAQQFPDLHSELNLSSLELGDSALYFCASSVAGDLYGYTFGSGTRLTVV.

The V gene is TRBV6-2 or TRBV6-3, the J gene TRBJ2-5; D possibly matches TRBD1 or TRBD2 (5 bases each). The germline V gene has CDR1 MNHEY and CDR2 SVGEGT. The V gene lost 5 bases and the J gene lost 1 base, with 20 bases spanning the gap. The CDR3 runs 17 residues. The CDR3 region is CASSPTGTVTIQETQYF. The CDR3 DNA sequence: TGTGCCAGCAGTCCAACCGGGACGGTGACCATCCAAGAGACCCAGTACTTC.

The rearrangement links TRBV15 to TRBJ2-2; 7 nucleotides match TRBD1. From germline, CDR1 is LNHNV and CDR2 YYDKDF (reference sequence). This CDR3 comprises 16 residues. J lost 4 bases, V lost 4 bases, and 9 bases had no gene match. The chain's CDR3 is CATSMQDRSTTGELFF. CDR3 DNA: TGTGCCACCAGCATGCAGGACAGGAGTACCACCGGGGAGCTGTTTTTT.

As DNA, the CDR3 is TGTGCCACCAGCGCAGGGGGAGAGGCTAATGAAAAACTGTTTTTT. Protein product: CATSAGGEANEKLFF. J is TRBJ1-4 and V is TRBV24-1; 7 positions agree with TRBD1. The CDR3 length is 15 residues. With 7 bases clipped from V and 3 bases from J, the junction kept 7 bases outside the gene matches. Per germline, CDR1 KGHDR and CDR2 SFDVKD.

This clonotype was picked up a small number of times. The chain has TRBV24-1 and TRBJ1-1, with D possibly matching TRBD1 (6 bases). Germline V gene sequence: CDR1 KGHDR, CDR2 SFDVKD. The CDR3 has 13 residues. Trimming removed 4 bases from V and 5 bases from J, with 10 bases in between. CDR3 residues: CATSEPGVTEAFF. In nucleotides, the CDR3 is TGTGCCACCAGTGAACCAGGGGTAACTGAAGCTTTCTTT.

V usage is TRBV4-3 and J usage is TRBJ1-5, with D unresolved. Trimming left V 0 bases short and J 5 bases short, with 14 bases between. This CDR3 region has 16 residues. Germline V CDR1 and CDR2: LGHNA, YSLEER. CDR3 DNA sequence: TGCGCCAGCAGCCAAGATTCAATTGCTGGGGATCAGCCCCAGCATTTT. This translates into CASSQDSIAGDQPQHF.

The chain recombines TRBV19 with TRBJ1-2, with a tentative D call TRBD1 (6 bases). CDR3 length equals 13 residues. V was trimmed by 4 bases and J by 4 bases, leaving 10 bases between them. Germline V gives CDR1 LNHDA, CDR2 SQIVND (reference sequence). CDR3 in amino acids: CASSTPDSYGYTF. The CDR3 nucleotides read TGTGCCAGTAGTACCCCGGACAGCTATGGCTACACCTTC.

J is TRBJ2-7 and V is TRBV4-3, with TRBD1 identical over 9 bases. With V trimmed by 0 bases and J by 7 bases, 10 bases remained unmatched. CDR1 and CDR2 from the germline V gene are LGHNA and YSLEER. The CDR3 is 16 amino acids. The CDR3 bases are TGCGCCAGCAGCCAAGATAGGGACAGGGTGGTTGGGGAGCAGTACTTC. Its protein product is CASSQDRDRVVGEQYF.

The genes are TRBV29-1 and TRBJ2-7; no clear D. The CDR3 spans 13 residues. CDR1 and CDR2 from the germline V gene are SQVTM and ANQGSEA. V lost 2 bases and J 9 bases, leaving 17 bases between the germline ends. The CDR3 reads CSVESLQLKGQYF. The CDR3 nucleotides read TGCAGCGTTGAAAGTTTACAGCTAAAGGGGCAGTACTTC.

CDR3 bases: TGTGCCAGCAGTCTCGGACAGGGTCTCTACGAGCAGTACTTC. The encoded protein is CASSLGQGLYEQYF. V gene TRBV12-3 or TRBV12-4 combines with J gene TRBJ2-7; 8 bases are a match to TRBD1. The V segment lost 5 bases and the J segment 3 bases; nucleotides outside the gene matches: 6. The CDR3 length is 14 residues.

This clonotype was counted a few times. This chain uses TRBV28 with TRBJ2-7; possibly TRBD1 for D (6 bases). The CDR3 is made up of 16 amino acids. Germline CDR1 MDHEN, CDR2 SYDVKM. V lost 6 bases and J lost 2, with 20 bases in between. CDR3 residues: CASSALGARIPYEQYF. CDR3 DNA: TGTGCCAGCAGCGCCCTGGGGGCGAGGATTCCCTACGAGCAGTACTTC.

This clonotype was counted a few times. The chain carries TRBV20-1 and TRBJ2-1, with D possibly TRBD2 on 6 matching bases. The ends were cut back, 0 bases at V and 0 bases at J, with 15 bases in the middle. CDR3 length equals 17 residues. Germline values: CDR1 DFQATT, CDR2 SNEGSKA (reference sequence). CDR3 loop: CSARDYSGESSYNEQFF. The CDR3 DNA follows: TGCAGTGCTAGAGATTACTCGGGAGAGAGCTCCTACAATGAGCAGTTCTTC.

The chain carries TRBV20-1 and TRBJ2-5; D ambiguous. Germline V gives CDR1 DFQATT, CDR2 SNEGSKA (reference sequence). The CDR3 totals 14 residues. Trimming left V 1 base short and J 2 bases short, with 11 bases between. The CDR3 spells CSARVPMRQETQYF. CDR3 nucleotides: TGCAGTGCTAGAGTCCCTATGAGACAAGAGACCCAGTACTTC.

The chain is built from TRBV7-3 and TRBJ2-1; D is perhaps TRBD1 (6 bases). This CDR3 comprises 15 residues. Per germline, CDR1 SGHTA and CDR2 FQGTGA. Deletions cut 5 bases from V and 5 bases from J, with 16 bases between. The CDR3 spells CASSPTGWGNNEQFF. The CDR3 bases are TGTGCCAGCAGCCCTACAGGGTGGGGCAACAATGAGCAGTTCTTC.